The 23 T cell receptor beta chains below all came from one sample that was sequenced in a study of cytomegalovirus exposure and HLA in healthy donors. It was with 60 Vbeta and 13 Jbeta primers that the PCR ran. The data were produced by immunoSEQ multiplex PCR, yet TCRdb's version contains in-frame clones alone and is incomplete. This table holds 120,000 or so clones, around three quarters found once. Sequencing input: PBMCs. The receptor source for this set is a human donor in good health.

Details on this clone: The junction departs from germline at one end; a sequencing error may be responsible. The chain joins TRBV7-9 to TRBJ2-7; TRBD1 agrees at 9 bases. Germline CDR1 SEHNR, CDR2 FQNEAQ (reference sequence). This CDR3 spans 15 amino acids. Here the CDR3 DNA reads TGTTCCAGCAGCTTCGGGACAGGGCCCTCCTACGAGCAGTACTTC. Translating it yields CSSSFGTGPSYEQYF.

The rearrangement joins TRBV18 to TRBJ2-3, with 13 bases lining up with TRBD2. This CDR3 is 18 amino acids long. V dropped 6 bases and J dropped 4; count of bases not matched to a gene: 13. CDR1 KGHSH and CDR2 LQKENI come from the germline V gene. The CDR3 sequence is CASSLWGGTSGTADTQYF. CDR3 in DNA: TGTGCCAGCTCCCTGTGGGGCGGGACTAGCGGGACCGCAGATACGCAGTATTTT.

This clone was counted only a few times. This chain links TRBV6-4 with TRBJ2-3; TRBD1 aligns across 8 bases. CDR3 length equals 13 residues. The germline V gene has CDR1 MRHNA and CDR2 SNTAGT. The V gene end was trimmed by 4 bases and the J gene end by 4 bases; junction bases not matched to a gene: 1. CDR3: CASSAGGADTQYF. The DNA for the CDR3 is TGTGCCAGCAGTGCAGGGGGCGCAGATACGCAGTATTTT.

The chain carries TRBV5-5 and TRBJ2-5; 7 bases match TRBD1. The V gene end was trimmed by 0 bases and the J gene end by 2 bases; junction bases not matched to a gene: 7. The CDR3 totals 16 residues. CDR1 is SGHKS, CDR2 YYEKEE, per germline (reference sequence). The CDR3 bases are TGTGCCAGCAGCTTGGGAGAGGGACAGATACAAGAGACCCAGTACTTC. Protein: CASSLGEGQIQETQYF.

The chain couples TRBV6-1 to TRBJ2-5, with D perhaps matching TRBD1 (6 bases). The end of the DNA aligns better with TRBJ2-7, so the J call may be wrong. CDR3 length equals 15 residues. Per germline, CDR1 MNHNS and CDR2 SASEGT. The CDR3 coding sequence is TGTGCCAGCAGATTCGACAGGCACTCTTCCTACGAGCAGTACTTC. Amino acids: CASRFDRHSSYEQYF.

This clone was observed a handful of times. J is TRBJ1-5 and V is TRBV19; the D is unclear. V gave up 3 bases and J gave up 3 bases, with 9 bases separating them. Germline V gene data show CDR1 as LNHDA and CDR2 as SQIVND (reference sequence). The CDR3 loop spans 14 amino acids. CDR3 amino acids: CASSMQDFNQPQHF. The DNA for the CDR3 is TGTGCCAGTAGTATGCAGGATTTCAATCAGCCCCAGCATTTT.

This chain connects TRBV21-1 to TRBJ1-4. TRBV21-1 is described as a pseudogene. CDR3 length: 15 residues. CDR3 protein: CASSKSGGTNEKLFF. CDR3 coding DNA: TGTGCCAGCAGCAAATCGGGGGGAACTAATGAAAAACTGTTTTTT.

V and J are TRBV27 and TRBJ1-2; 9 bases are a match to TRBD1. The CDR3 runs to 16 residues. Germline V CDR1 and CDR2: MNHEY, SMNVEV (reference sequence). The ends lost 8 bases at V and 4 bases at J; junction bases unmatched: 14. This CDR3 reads CASSPLFRDRAYGYTF. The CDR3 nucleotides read TGTGCCAGCTCCCCCTTATTCCGGGACAGGGCCTATGGCTACACCTTC.

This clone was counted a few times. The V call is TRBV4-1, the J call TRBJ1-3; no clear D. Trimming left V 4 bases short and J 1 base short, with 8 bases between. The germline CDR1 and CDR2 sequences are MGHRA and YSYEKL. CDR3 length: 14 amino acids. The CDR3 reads CASSLGGSGNTIYF. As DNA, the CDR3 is TGCGCCAGCAGCCTCGGCGGGTCTGGAAACACCATATATTTT.

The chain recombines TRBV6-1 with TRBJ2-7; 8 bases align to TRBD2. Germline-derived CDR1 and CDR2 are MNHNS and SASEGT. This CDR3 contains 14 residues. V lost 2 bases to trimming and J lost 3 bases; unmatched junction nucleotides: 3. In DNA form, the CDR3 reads TGTGCCAGCAGTGAAATCAGCGGGAGCTACGAGCAGTACTTC. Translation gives CASSEISGSYEQYF.

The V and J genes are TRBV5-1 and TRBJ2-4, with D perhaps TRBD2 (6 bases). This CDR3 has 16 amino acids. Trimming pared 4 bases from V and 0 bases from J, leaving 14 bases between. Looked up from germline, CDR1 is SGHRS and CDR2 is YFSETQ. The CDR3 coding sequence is TGCGCCAGCAGCCCCGGAGGAGGGAGAGCCAAAAACATTCAGTACTTC. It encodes CASSPGGGRAKNIQYF. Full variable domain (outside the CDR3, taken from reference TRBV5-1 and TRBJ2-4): KAGVTQTPRYLIKTRGQQVTLSCSPISGHRSVSWYQQTPGQGLQFLFEYFSETQRNKGNFPGRFSGRQFSNSRSEMNVSTLELGDSALYLCASSPGGGRAKNIQYFGAGTRLSVL.

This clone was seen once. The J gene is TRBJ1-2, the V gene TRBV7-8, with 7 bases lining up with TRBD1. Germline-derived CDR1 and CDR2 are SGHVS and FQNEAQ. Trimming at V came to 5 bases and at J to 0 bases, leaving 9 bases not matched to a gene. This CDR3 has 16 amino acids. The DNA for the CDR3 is TGTGCCAGCAGCACCCGACAGGGAACCCCTAACTATGGCTACACCTTC. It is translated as CASSTRQGTPNYGYTF.

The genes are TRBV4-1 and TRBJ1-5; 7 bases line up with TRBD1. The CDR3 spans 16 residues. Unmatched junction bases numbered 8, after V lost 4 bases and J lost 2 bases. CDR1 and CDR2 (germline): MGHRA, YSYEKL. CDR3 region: CASSPITGVGNQPQHF. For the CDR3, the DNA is TGCGCCAGCAGCCCGATCACAGGGGTCGGCAATCAGCCCCAGCATTTT.

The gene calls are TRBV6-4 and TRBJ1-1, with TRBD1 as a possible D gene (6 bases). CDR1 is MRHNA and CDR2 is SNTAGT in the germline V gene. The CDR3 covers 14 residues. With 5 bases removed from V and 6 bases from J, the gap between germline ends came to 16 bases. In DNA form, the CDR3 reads TGTGCCAGCAGTTACCCTATCAGGGGACCTGAAGCTTTCTTT. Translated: CASSYPIRGPEAFF.

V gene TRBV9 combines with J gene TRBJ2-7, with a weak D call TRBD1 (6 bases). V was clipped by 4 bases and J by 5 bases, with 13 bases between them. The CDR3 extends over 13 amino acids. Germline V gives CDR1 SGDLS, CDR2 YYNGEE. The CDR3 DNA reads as TGTGCCAGCAGCTTTAACCCAGGGGACGAGCAGTACTTC. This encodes CASSFNPGDEQYF. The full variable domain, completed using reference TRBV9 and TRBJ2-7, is DSGVTQTPKHLITATGQRVTLRCSPRSGDLSVYWYQQSLDQGLQFLIQYYNGEERAKGNILERFSAQQFPDLHSELNLSSLELGDSALYFCASSFNPGDEQYFGPGTRLTVT.

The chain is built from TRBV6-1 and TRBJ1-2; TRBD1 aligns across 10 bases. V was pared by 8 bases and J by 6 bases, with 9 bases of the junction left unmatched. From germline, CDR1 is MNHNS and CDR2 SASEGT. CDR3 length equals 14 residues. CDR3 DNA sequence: TGTGCCAGCGCTGGAAGGGGGACAGGGGATGGCTACACCTTC. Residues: CASAGRGTGDGYTF.

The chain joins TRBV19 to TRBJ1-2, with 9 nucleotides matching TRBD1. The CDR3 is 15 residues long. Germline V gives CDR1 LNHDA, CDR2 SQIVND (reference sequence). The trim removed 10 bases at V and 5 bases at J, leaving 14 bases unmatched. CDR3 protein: CATSSPRTGEYGYTF. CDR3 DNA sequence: TGTGCCACCTCATCTCCTAGGACAGGGGAGTATGGCTACACCTTC. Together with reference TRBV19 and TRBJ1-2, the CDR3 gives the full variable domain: DGGITQSPKYLFRKEGQNVTLSCEQNLNHDAMYWYRQDPGQGLRLIYYSQIVNDFQKGDIAEGYSVSREKKESFPLTVTSAQKNPTAFYLCATSSPRTGEYGYTFGSGTRLTVV.

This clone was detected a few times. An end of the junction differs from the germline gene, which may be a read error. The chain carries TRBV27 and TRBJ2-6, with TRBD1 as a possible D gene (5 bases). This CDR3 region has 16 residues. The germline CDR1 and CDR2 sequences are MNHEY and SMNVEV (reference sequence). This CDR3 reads CASSMMGWSGANGLTF. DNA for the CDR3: TGTGCCAGCAGTATGATGGGGTGGTCTGGGGCCAACGGCCTGACTTTC.

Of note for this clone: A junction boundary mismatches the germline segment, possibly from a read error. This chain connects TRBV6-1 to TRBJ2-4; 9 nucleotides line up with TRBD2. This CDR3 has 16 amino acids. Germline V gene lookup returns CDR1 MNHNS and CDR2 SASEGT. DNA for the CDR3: TGTGCCAGCAGTCAAGCGGGAGGTGTGGCCAAAAACAGTCAGTACTTC. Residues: CASSQAGGVAKNSQYF.

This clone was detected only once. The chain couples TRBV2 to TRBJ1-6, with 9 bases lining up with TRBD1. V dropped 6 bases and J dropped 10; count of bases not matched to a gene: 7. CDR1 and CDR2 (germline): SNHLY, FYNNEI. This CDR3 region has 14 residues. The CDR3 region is CASRTGTGRSPLHF. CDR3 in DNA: TGTGCCAGCAGGACCGGGACAGGGAGGTCACCCCTCCACTTT.

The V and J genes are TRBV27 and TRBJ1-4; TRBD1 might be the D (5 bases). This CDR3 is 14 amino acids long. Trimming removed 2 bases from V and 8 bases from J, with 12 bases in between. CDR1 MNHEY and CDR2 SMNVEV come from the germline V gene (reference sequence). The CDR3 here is CASSLQGKGEKLFF. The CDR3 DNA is TGTGCCAGCAGTTTACAGGGAAAGGGGGAAAAACTGTTTTTT.

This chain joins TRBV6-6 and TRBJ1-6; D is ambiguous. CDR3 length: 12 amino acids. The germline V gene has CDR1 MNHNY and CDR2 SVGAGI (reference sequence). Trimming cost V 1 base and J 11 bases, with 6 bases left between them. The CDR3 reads CASSYLEAPLHF. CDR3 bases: TGTGCCAGCAGTTACTTAGAGGCACCCCTCCACTTT.

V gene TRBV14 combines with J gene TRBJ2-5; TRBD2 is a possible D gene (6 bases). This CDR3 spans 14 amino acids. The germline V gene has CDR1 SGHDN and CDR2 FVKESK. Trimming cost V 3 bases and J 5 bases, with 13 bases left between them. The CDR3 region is CASSHRGGLETQYF. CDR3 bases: TGTGCCAGCAGCCACCGTGGAGGGCTTGAGACCCAGTACTTC. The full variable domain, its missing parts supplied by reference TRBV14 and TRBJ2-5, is EAGVTQFPSHSVIEKGQTVTLRCDPISGHDNLYWYRRVMGKEIKFLLHFVKESKQDESGMPNNRFLAERTGGTYSTLKVQPAELEDSGVYFCASSHRGGLETQYFGPGTRLLVL.